The 28 T cell receptor beta chains listed next were all sequenced from one sample in a study of CD8 T cells in ankylosing spondylitis. Points from the study as a whole: Ankylosing spondylitis blood appeared to be characterized by a TCR beta motif of 8 or 9 highly homologous variants.

TCRdb analysed the 5' RACE reads with MiXCR anew, one entry per CDR3 protein. The table includes about 540,000 distinct CDR3 sequences, about 13% detected once. No antigens are known for them. What was sequenced was blood, either unsorted or a sorted T cell fraction (not recorded which). The receptors come from a male donor with ankylosing spondylitis.

V is TRBV10-3 and J is TRBJ1-2; D remains ambiguous. Trimming took off 2 bases at V and 4 bases at J, with 8 bases between the two ends. Germline loops: CDR1 ENHRY, CDR2 SYGVKD. CDR3 length: 13 residues. The CDR3 DNA sequence: TGTGCCATCAGTGAGGATGGCAGCTATGGCTACACCTTC. This gives the protein CAISEDGSYGYTF.

This clonotype was recorded a few times. V usage is TRBV11-2 and J usage is TRBJ2-3, with unresolved D. Germline V lookup: CDR1 SGHAT, CDR2 FQNNGV. CDR3 length equals 15 residues. Trimming stripped 5 bases from V and 2 bases from J, with 14 bases between. The CDR3 nucleotides read TGTGCCAGCAGCGCTAGGGCTTTAACCACAGATACGCAGTATTTT. This encodes CASSARALTTDTQYF.

This clonotype was observed a handful of times. The rearrangement uses TRBV29-1 and TRBJ2-5; weak D call: TRBD2 (5 bases). The germline gives CDR1 SQVTM, CDR2 ANQGSEA. Trimming shortened V by 4 bases and J by 7 bases, and 13 bases separated the two germline ends. This CDR3 comprises 12 residues. For the CDR3, the DNA is TGCAGCGTTGTTTTTGGACTCGGGACCCAGTACTTC. This codes for CSVVFGLGTQYF.

V is TRBV7-9 and J is TRBJ2-1, with D perhaps matching TRBD2 (5 bases). Trimming removed 5 bases from V and 2 bases from J, with 16 bases in between. CDR1 and CDR2 (germline): SEHNR, FQNEAQ (reference sequence). This CDR3 region has 16 residues. In nucleotides, the CDR3 is TGTGCCAGCAGCCCGAGAGGTAGCGTCCCCTACAATGAGCAGTTCTTC. It yields the protein CASSPRGSVPYNEQFF.

This chain connects TRBV4-2 to TRBJ2-3, with TRBD2 matching over 7 bases. Germline values: CDR1 LGHNA, CDR2 YNFKEQ. CDR3 length: 16 amino acids. J lost 6 bases, V lost 3 bases, and 12 bases had no gene match. In DNA, the CDR3 is TGTGCCAGCAGCCATCGAGGCGGGAGCGGCCCGGATACGCAGTATTTT. Translation: CASSHRGGSGPDTQYF.

This clonotype was picked up a small number of times. J is TRBJ1-5 and V is TRBV19; D is unclear. This CDR3 comprises 15 residues. The germline CDR1 and CDR2 sequences are LNHDA and SQIVND (reference sequence). The V gene lost 5 bases and the J gene lost 1 base, with 12 bases spanning the gap. The CDR3 here is CASSLGEVSNQPQHF. Here the CDR3 DNA reads TGTGCCAGTAGTCTTGGGGAGGTGAGCAATCAGCCCCAGCATTTT.

This clonotype was seen more than once but under ten times. The gene calls are TRBV3-1 and TRBJ2-1; D call uncertain. CDR1 LGHDT and CDR2 YNNKEL come from the germline V gene (reference sequence). CDR3 length equals 15 residues. The ends were cut back, 5 bases at V and 4 bases at J, with 15 bases in the middle. As DNA, the CDR3 is TGTGCCAGCAGCATAGCTCCCCCCTCATACAATGAGCAGTTCTTC. Translation gives CASSIAPPSYNEQFF.

The V call is TRBV19, the J call TRBJ2-5; either TRBD1 or TRBD2 may fit D (5 bases each). Germline CDR1 LNHDA, CDR2 SQIVND (reference sequence). This CDR3 spans 13 amino acids. V dropped 5 bases and J dropped 6 bases, with 13 bases sitting between them. In DNA form, the CDR3 reads TGTGCCAGTAGTCCGGGGCTAGGGCAGACCCAGTACTTC. Its translation: CASSPGLGQTQYF.

This clonotype has only a few counts. V usage is TRBV9 and J usage is TRBJ2-1, with TRBD2 identical over 9 bases. The CDR3 extends over 16 amino acids. The germline V gene encodes CDR1 SGDLS and CDR2 YYNGEE. Trimming at V came to 1 base and at J to 5 bases, leaving 7 bases not matched to a gene. CDR3 DNA sequence: TGTGCCAGCAGCGTACACGGGCGGGAGGGGAACAATGAGCAGTTCTTC. The encoded protein is CASSVHGREGNNEQFF.

The chain links TRBV24-1 to TRBJ2-2, with 8 bases matching TRBD1. V gave up 7 bases and J gave up 4 bases; unmatched junction bases: 4. Germline assignment: CDR1 KGHDR and CDR2 SFDVKD. There are 14 residues in the CDR3. CDR3 region: CATSGQGGTGELFF. DNA for the CDR3: TGTGCCACCAGCGGACAGGGAGGCACCGGGGAGCTGTTTTTT.

This clonotype was found many times. The V and J genes are TRBV3-1 and TRBJ2-1; possibly TRBD2 for D (5 bases). Germline CDR1 and CDR2: LGHDT and YNNKEL (reference sequence). The CDR3 is 14 amino acids. V lost 4 bases and J lost 0, with 7 bases in between. CDR3 protein: CASSPADSYNEQFF. The CDR3 DNA reads TGTGCCAGCAGCCCAGCGGACTCCTACAATGAGCAGTTCTTC.

This clonotype was found many times. The rearrangement joins TRBV5-1 to TRBJ2-1; 10 nucleotides align to TRBD2. V trimming: 0 bases; J trimming: 8 bases; junction bases outside the gene matches: 5. CDR1 and CDR2 from the germline V gene are SGHRS and YFSETQ. The CDR3 spans 15 residues. The CDR3 spells CASSLVAGGIDEQFF. The DNA of the CDR3 is TGCGCCAGCAGCTTGGTAGCGGGAGGTATCGATGAGCAGTTCTTC.

This clonotype has only one observation. This chain uses TRBV5-4 with TRBJ2-1; D is possibly TRBD2 (6 bases). Per germline, CDR1 SGHNT and CDR2 YYREEE (reference sequence). This CDR3 spans 17 amino acids. V lost 3 bases, J lost 0 bases, and 16 bases lay in between. The CDR3 DNA reads as TGTGCCAGCAGCTCCGAGAGCGGGCCGAGCTCCTACAATGAGCAGTTCTTC. Its protein is CASSSESGPSSYNEQFF. Looking up the rest from reference TRBV5-4 and TRBJ2-1 gives the full variable domain: ETGVTQSPTHLIKTRGQQVTLRCSSQSGHNTVSWYQQALGQGPQFIFQYYREEENGRGNFPPRFSGLQFPNYSSELNVNALELDDSALYLCASSSESGPSSYNEQFFGPGTRLTVL.

The J gene is TRBJ2-1, the V gene TRBV11-2, with unresolved D. This CDR3 has 14 amino acids. Looked up from germline, CDR1 is SGHAT and CDR2 is FQNNGV. V lost 2 bases and J lost 4, with 9 bases in between. CDR3 nucleotides: TGTGCCAGCAGCTTAAACAAGGTTTACAATGAGCAGTTCTTC. Residues: CASSLNKVYNEQFF.

This clonotype was seen a few times. This chain connects TRBV5-1 to TRBJ2-7; no reliable D call. CDR3 size: 15 residues. V was clipped by 1 base and J by 0 bases, with 11 bases between them. The germline V gene encodes CDR1 SGHRS and CDR2 YFSETQ. The CDR3 is CASSLSGPNSYEQYF. The DNA of the CDR3 is TGCGCCAGCAGCTTGTCAGGCCCCAACTCCTACGAGCAGTACTTC.

This rearrangement joins TRBV14 to TRBJ2-5, with TRBD2 as a possible D gene (5 bases). The CDR3 has 13 amino acids. Trimming stripped 4 bases from V and 5 bases from J, with 11 bases between. Germline V gives CDR1 SGHDN, CDR2 FVKESK. The CDR3 region is CASSPVGGETQYF. The CDR3 nucleotides read TGTGCCAGCAGCCCCGTTGGCGGGGAGACCCAGTACTTC.

This clonotype occurred a few times. The chain uses TRBV6-1 and TRBJ1-2, with a weak D call TRBD1 (6 bases). The CDR3 sequence is 13 residues long. Deletions cut 9 bases from V and 5 bases from J, with 16 bases between. From germline, CDR1 is MNHNS and CDR2 SASEGT. In DNA, the CDR3 is TGTGCCAGTGCCGGGGGGGCCGAGTATGGCTACACCTTC. This encodes CASAGGAEYGYTF.

The J gene is TRBJ2-3, the V gene TRBV24-1; the D gene is possibly TRBD1 (5 bases). The CDR3 spans 15 residues. Germline V lookup: CDR1 KGHDR, CDR2 SFDVKD. With 10 bases removed from V and 0 bases from J, the gap between germline ends came to 16 bases. Here the CDR3 DNA reads TGTGCCACTACCACGGGCGACAGTAGCACAGATACGCAGTATTTT. This gives the protein CATTTGDSSTDTQYF.

CDR3 in DNA: TGCAGCGTTAGGGACAGGGCGTTCTATGGCTACACCTTC. It codes for CSVRDRAFYGYTF. The chain employs TRBV29-1 and TRBJ1-2; TRBD1 aligns across 9 bases. The CDR3 covers 13 residues. From germline, CDR1 is SQVTM and CDR2 ANQGSEA. The J segment lost 4 bases and the V segment lost 5 bases, leaving 5 bases of the junction unmatched.

J is TRBJ1-1 and V is TRBV29-1; 7 bases align to TRBD1. V gave up 5 bases and J gave up 2 bases; unmatched junction bases: 8. CDR3 length equals 14 residues. Looked up from germline, CDR1 is SQVTM and CDR2 is ANQGSEA. CDR3 bases: TGCAGCGTTCCCGGGGCAGGGGGAAACACTGAAGCTTTCTTT. Amino acid sequence: CSVPGAGGNTEAFF. Looking up the rest from reference TRBV29-1 and TRBJ1-1 gives the full variable domain: SAVISQKPSRDICQRGTSLTIQCQVDSQVTMMFWYRQQPGQSLTLIATANQGSEATYESGFVIDKFPISRPNLTFSTLTVSNMSPEDSSIYLCSVPGAGGNTEAFFGQGTRLTVV.

The chain uses TRBV12-3 or TRBV12-4 and TRBJ1-3; 7 bases match TRBD1. This CDR3 has 15 residues. Losses at the gene ends were 5 bases for V and 4 bases for J; bases not matched to a gene: 8. CDR3 loop: CASSPLQGLGNTIYF. As DNA, the CDR3 is TGTGCCAGCAGTCCCTTACAGGGGCTAGGAAACACCATATATTTT.

The chain recombines TRBV12-3 or TRBV12-4 with TRBJ2-2; D is perhaps TRBD1 or TRBD2 (5 bases each). Between the trimmed V and J ends, which lost 7 bases and 0 bases, there was a span of 12 bases. The CDR3 runs to 15 residues. CDR3 loop: CASIHGTSNTGELFF. CDR3 sequence (DNA): TGTGCCAGCATCCACGGGACGTCGAACACCGGGGAGCTGTTTTTT.

The V and J genes are TRBV20-1 and TRBJ2-1, with 12 bases matching TRBD2. Germline V gene sequence: CDR1 DFQATT, CDR2 SNEGSKA (reference sequence). V lost 0 bases to trimming and J lost 4 bases; unmatched junction nucleotides: 4. The length of the CDR3 is 16 residues. The CDR3 reads CSARDGLAGGYNEQFF. DNA of the CDR3: TGCAGTGCTAGAGATGGGCTAGCGGGAGGGTACAATGAGCAGTTCTTC.

This clonotype was seen only a few times. The chain has TRBV7-9 and TRBJ2-3, with TRBD2 matching 8 bases. V trimming: 5 bases; J trimming: 4 bases; junction bases outside the gene matches: 8. CDR3 length: 15 residues. CDR1 and CDR2 from the germline V gene are SEHNR and FQNEAQ (reference sequence). The CDR3 sequence: CASSVSGIFADTQYF. The CDR3 bases are TGTGCCAGCAGCGTTAGCGGGATATTCGCAGATACGCAGTATTTT.

This clonotype was counted at least ten times. The chain carries TRBV6-2 or TRBV6-3 and TRBJ2-7, with D tentatively TRBD1 (5 bases). The CDR3 runs to 15 residues. In germline, CDR1 is MNHEY, CDR2 SVGEGT. Trimming removed 10 bases from V and 0 bases from J, with 19 bases in between. CDR3 coding DNA: TGTGCCAACTTCAGGGTCCAACTTGGCTCCTACGAGCAGTACGTC. This codes for CANFRVQLGSYEQYV.

This clonotype appeared a single time. This sequence joins TRBV28 and TRBJ2-7, with TRBD2 matching 7 bases. J lost 5 bases, V lost 3 bases, and 4 bases had no gene match. Per germline, CDR1 MDHEN and CDR2 SYDVKM. This CDR3 contains 13 residues. This CDR3 reads CASSFGGGDEQYV. In nucleotides, the CDR3 is TGTGCCAGCAGTTTCGGGGGAGGGGACGAGCAGTACGTC.

V gene TRBV20-1 combines with J gene TRBJ1-2, with D hard to call. The germline gives CDR1 DFQATT, CDR2 SNEGSKA (reference sequence). The length of the CDR3 is 13 residues. Trimming took 2 bases from V and 4 from J, leaving 11 bases between them. The chain's CDR3 is CSARNKNSYGYTF. The DNA for the CDR3 is TGCAGTGCTAGAAACAAGAATAGCTATGGCTACACCTTC.

This clonotype was observed many times. This chain connects TRBV5-6 to TRBJ2-7; tentatively, D is TRBD1 (5 bases). Trimming removed 5 bases at V and 1 base at J, with 16 bases between. CDR3 length: 15 residues. The germline V gene has CDR1 SGHDT and CDR2 YYEEEE. The CDR3 DNA sequence: TGTGCCAGCAGGCCCTTCAGGGTCGGGTCCTACGAGCAGTACTTC. It is translated as CASRPFRVGSYEQYF.